This T cell receptor (beta chain) was sequenced in a study of OX40 agonist ivuxolimab in advanced cancers. Germline V gene sequence: CDR1 SGHVS, CDR2 FNYEAQ. V dropped 2 bases and J dropped 0 bases, with 5 bases sitting between them. This CDR3 has 13 residues. Clones were read by immunoSEQ multiplex PCR, and TCRdb kept only the in-frame ones, dropping some. The data contain some 80,000 clones, around four fifths of them singletons. This rearrangement joins TRBV7-6 to TRBJ2-7, with D unresolved. Sequenced here: CD4+ or CD8+ T cells sorted from blood, sampled in a trial of the OX40 agonist ivuxolimab. The receptor was derived from an adult with an advanced solid tumor such as melanoma, head and neck, liver or kidney cancer. CDR3 coding DNA: TGTGCCAGCAGCTTAACGGACTCCTACGAGCAGTACTTC. Its protein product is CASSLTDSYEQYF. Using reference TRBV7-6 and TRBJ2-7 for the parts outside the CDR3, the full variable domain is GAGVSQSPRYKVTKRGQDVALRCDPISGHVSLYWYRQALGQGPEFLTYFNYEAQQDKSGLPNDRFSAERPEGSISTLTIQRTEQRDSAMYRCASSLTDSYEQYFGPGTRLTVT.